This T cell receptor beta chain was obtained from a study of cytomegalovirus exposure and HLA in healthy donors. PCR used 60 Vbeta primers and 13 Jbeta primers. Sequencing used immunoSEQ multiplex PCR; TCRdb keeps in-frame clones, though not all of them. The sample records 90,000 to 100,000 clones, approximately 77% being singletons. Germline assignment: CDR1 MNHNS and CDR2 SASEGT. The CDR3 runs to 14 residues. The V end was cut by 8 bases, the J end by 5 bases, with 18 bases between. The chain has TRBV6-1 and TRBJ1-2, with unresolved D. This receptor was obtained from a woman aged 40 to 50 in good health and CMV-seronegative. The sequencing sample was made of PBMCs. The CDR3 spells CASQAPGLLYGYTF. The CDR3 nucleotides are TGTGCCAGCCAGGCCCCTGGACTCCTATATGGCTACACCTTC.